These 19 T cell receptor beta chains came from one sample sequenced in a study of T cell repertoires in cytomegalovirus infection (dated by TCRdb to the late 2010s). TCRdb shows the sequencer as Illumina HiSeq 1500. The raw public reads went through TCRdb reprocessing: fastp at Q25, MiXCR clone calling, in-frame beta chains kept. Rows with one shared CDR3 protein collapse into an entry with the most common genes and DNA. The sample records under 850,000 distinct CDR3 sequences, roughly a third of which are singletons. The leading ten clones occupy 15% to 20% of the sample. The treatment or condition label, read with the paper, signifies: in vitro stimulation with specific CMV peptide epitopes to enrich CMV-specific T cells. No antigen has been assigned to these receptors. The sequencing here drew on cultured PBMCs, taken from culture after CMV antigen stimulation. Source of these receptors: a human donor in good health (CMV status not recorded). Some clones in this sample may be carry-over from other donors' samples.

Many counts were recorded for this clonotype. The rearrangement joins TRBV12-3 or TRBV12-4 to TRBJ1-3, with no clear D. V was clipped by 8 bases and J by 3 bases, with 8 bases between them. The CDR3 length is 12 residues. CDR3 protein: CASGRHGNTIYF. The CDR3 bases are TGTGCCAGCGGGAGGCATGGAAACACCATATATTTT.

The V and J genes are TRBV20-1 and TRBJ1-5; 8 positions agree with TRBD1. In germline, CDR1 is DFQATT, CDR2 SNEGSKA (reference sequence). V gave up 5 bases and J gave up 1 base; unmatched junction bases: 10. This CDR3 is 16 amino acids long. The CDR3 nucleotides read TGCAGTGCTCCGATCGGACAGGGTCTAAGCAATCAGCCCCAGCATTTT. It translates to CSAPIGQGLSNQPQHF.

This clonotype was counted ten times or more. This chain connects TRBV7-2 to TRBJ2-7, with TRBD2 identical over 7 bases. Germline CDR1 SGHTA, CDR2 FQGNSA. Trimming removed 3 bases from V and 5 bases from J; junction bases left unmatched: 7. The CDR3 sequence is 14 residues long. As DNA, the CDR3 is TGTGCCAGCAGCTTGGGGGGGTCCAGCCACGAGCAGTACTTC. This gives the protein CASSLGGSSHEQYF.

The rearrangement joins TRBV2 to TRBJ2-7, with D perhaps matching TRBD1 (5 bases). Trimming pared 3 bases from V and 3 bases from J, leaving 15 bases between. CDR3 length equals 15 residues. The germline gives CDR1 SNHLY, CDR2 FYNNEI. CDR3 sequence: CASSEGPILVYEQYF. For the CDR3, the DNA is TGTGCCAGCAGTGAGGGGCCTATCCTCGTCTACGAGCAGTACTTC.

On this clonotype: The junction shows a germline mismatch at one end, possibly a read error. The gene calls are TRBV7-8 and TRBJ1-1; D is undetermined. Germline V gene sequence: CDR1 SGHVS, CDR2 FQNEAQ. This CDR3 is 13 amino acids long. The CDR3 is CASSLSLNSEAFF. The CDR3 DNA is TGTGCCAGCAGCTTATCTTTGAACTCTGAGGCTTTCTTT.

The chain recombines TRBV7-9 with TRBJ2-3; D not certain. V gave up 5 bases and J gave up 4 bases, with 10 bases separating them. Germline V gene data show CDR1 as SEHNR and CDR2 as FQNEAQ (reference sequence). The CDR3 is 13 amino acids. The chain's CDR3 is CASSRTTSDTQYF. CDR3 sequence (DNA): TGTGCCAGCAGCCGCACGACGTCAGATACGCAGTATTTT.

V gene TRBV5-5 combines with J gene TRBJ2-7, with D possibly TRBD1 on 5 matching bases. Per the germline V gene, CDR1 is SGHKS and CDR2 is YYEKEE (reference sequence). This CDR3 comprises 14 residues. Trimming removed 0 bases from V and 9 bases from J, with 16 bases in between. CDR3 coding DNA: TGTGCCAGCAGCTTGGCTCAGGGATTCTCCTCGCAGTACTTC. This gives the protein CASSLAQGFSSQYF.

V is TRBV7-6 and J is TRBJ2-1; no reliable D call. Trimming took off 5 bases at V and 5 bases at J, with 10 bases between the two ends. The germline CDR1 and CDR2 sequences are SGHVS and FNYEAQ. The CDR3 contains 13 residues. The CDR3 coding sequence is TGTGCCAGCAGCCTTAGGTCGAACAATGAGCAGTTCTTC. Translation gives CASSLRSNNEQFF.

CDR3 in amino acids: CASSLQITTEAFF. Here the CDR3 DNA reads TGTGCCAGCAGTCTACAGATTACCACTGAAGCTTTCTTT. This sequence joins TRBV12-3 or TRBV12-4 and TRBJ1-1; unclear D gene. The CDR3 loop spans 13 amino acids. V lost 5 bases and J 4 bases, leaving 11 bases between the germline ends.

The chain recombines TRBV11-2 with TRBJ2-7; 11 nucleotides align to TRBD2. Germline-derived CDR1 and CDR2 are SGHAT and FQNNGV. Germline trimming cut 5 bases from V and 5 bases from J; bases unmatched to any gene: 8. The CDR3 length is 15 residues. The CDR3 sequence: CASSRGTSGFHEQYF. CDR3 bases: TGTGCCAGCAGCCGTGGGACTAGCGGTTTCCACGAGCAGTACTTC.

This clonotype was detected a few times. The V gene is TRBV5-6, the J gene TRBJ2-1, with 10 bases matching TRBD2. CDR3 length: 16 residues. In germline, CDR1 is SGHDT, CDR2 YYEEEE. Trimming cost V 1 base and J 6 bases; bases outside gene matches: 7. The CDR3 protein is CASSLKLAGGTNEQFF. The CDR3 DNA reads TGTGCCAGCAGCTTGAAGTTAGCGGGAGGAACCAATGAGCAGTTCTTC.

The chain employs TRBV28 and TRBJ2-3; D possibly corresponds to TRBD1 (6 bases). Deletions cut 6 bases from V and 2 bases from J, with 15 bases between. CDR1 and CDR2 from the germline V gene are MDHEN and SYDVKM. The CDR3 contains 15 residues. The CDR3 region has the DNA TGTGCCAGCAGGGATTGGGACAAATTCACAGATACGCAGTATTTT. Its protein is CASRDWDKFTDTQYF.

This chain connects TRBV6-5 to TRBJ1-2; 8 bases fit TRBD1. CDR1 is MNHEY and CDR2 is SVGAGI in the germline V gene. The CDR3 has 18 amino acids. J lost 7 bases, V lost 0 bases, and 16 bases had no gene match. Here the CDR3 DNA reads TGTGCCAGCAGTTACTCTTTCCAGGGGGCGCAAAATGGAGGTGGCTACACCTTC. Protein product: CASSYSFQGAQNGGGYTF.

The genes are TRBV7-8 and TRBJ2-4; the D is unclear. Germline CDR1 reads SGHVS; CDR2 reads FQNEAQ. Trimming removed 5 bases from V and 8 bases from J, with 10 bases in between. The CDR3 runs 12 residues. The CDR3 sequence: CASSARQDIQYF. CDR3 in DNA: TGTGCCAGCAGCGCCCGCCAGGACATTCAGTACTTC.

V is TRBV9 and J is TRBJ2-2; no clear D gene. The CDR3 is 15 amino acids. Germline assignment: CDR1 SGDLS and CDR2 YYNGEE. The V and J ends lost 2 bases and 0 bases respectively, with 8 bases between them. The CDR3 bases are TGTGCCAGCAGCGTGGGCAGAGCGAACACCGGGGAGCTGTTTTTT. Translated, it gives CASSVGRANTGELFF.

This clonotype was found once. The rearrangement uses TRBV20-1 and TRBJ2-7, with a possible D match to TRBD2 (5 bases). Germline CDR1 DFQATT, CDR2 SNEGSKA (reference sequence). CDR3 length: 14 amino acids. V was trimmed by 0 bases and J by 5 bases, leaving 14 bases between them. CDR3 bases: TGCAGTGCTAGAGATATACGTGGAGGCCACGAGCAGTACTTC. Its protein is CSARDIRGGHEQYF.

This clonotype has a single count. In nucleotides, the CDR3 is TGTGCCAGCGCCACGGGGACAGGGGCCTACAAAAACATTCAGTACTTC. It yields the protein CASATGTGAYKNIQYF. This rearrangement joins TRBV18 to TRBJ2-4; 10 bases line up with TRBD1. The CDR3 extends over 16 amino acids. The ends lost 8 bases at V and 3 bases at J; junction bases unmatched: 10. CDR1 is KGHSH, CDR2 LQKENI, per germline.

V gene TRBV20-1 combines with J gene TRBJ1-6; D perhaps matches TRBD1 (6 bases). Trimming cost V 6 bases and J 4 bases, with 16 bases left between them. In germline, CDR1 is DFQATT, CDR2 SNEGSKA (reference sequence). This CDR3 is 15 amino acids long. This chain's CDR3 is CSANTGSLYNSPLHF. The CDR3 nucleotides are TGCAGTGCCAATACAGGGAGCCTTTATAATTCACCCCTCCACTTT.

The chain links TRBV6-2 or TRBV6-3 to TRBJ2-5; D gene uncertain. The germline V and J ends were trimmed by 3 bases and 4 bases, with 6 bases remaining between them. The CDR3 contains 12 residues. Germline assignment: CDR1 MNHEY and CDR2 SVGEGT. CDR3 loop: CASSYWRETQYF. CDR3 sequence (DNA): TGTGCCAGCAGTTATTGGAGAGAGACCCAGTACTTC.